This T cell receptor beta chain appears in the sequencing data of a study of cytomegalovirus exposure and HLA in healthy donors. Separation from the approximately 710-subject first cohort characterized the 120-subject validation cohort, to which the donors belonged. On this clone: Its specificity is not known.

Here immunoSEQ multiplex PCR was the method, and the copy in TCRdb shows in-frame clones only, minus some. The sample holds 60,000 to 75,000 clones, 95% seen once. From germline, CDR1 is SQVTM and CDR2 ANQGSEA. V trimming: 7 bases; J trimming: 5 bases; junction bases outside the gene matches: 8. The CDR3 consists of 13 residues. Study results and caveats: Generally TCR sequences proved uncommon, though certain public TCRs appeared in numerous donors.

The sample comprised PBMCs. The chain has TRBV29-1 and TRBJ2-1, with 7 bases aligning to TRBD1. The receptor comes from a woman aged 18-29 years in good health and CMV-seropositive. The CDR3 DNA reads TGCAGCGGAGACCTAACAGGGGACAATGAGCAGTTCTTC. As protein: CSGDLTGDNEQFF.